Sequencing of this T cell receptor beta chain was carried out in a study of blood T cell repertoires in COVID-19 (dated by TCRdb to 2019 to 2021). The study in broad terms: The collaborator samples originated in the United States, Italy and Spain and spanned the acute and convalescent phases of COVID-19. The material from the prospective study consisted of cDNA or gDNA derived from T cells, B-cell-depleted T cells, or PBMCs. Subjects who had been exposed to COVID-19, were actively infected with it, or had recovered from it provided the deeply sampled blood TCRbeta repertoires that made up the dataset. The repertoires were released in a freely available public database meant as a resource for research on the immune response to SARS-CoV-2. Samples came from the ongoing ImmuneRACE study (first 160 participants) plus 1,254 subjects from 6 global collaborators. Sample metadata almost always included a de-identified subject ID, COVID-19 status, age in years and sex. Where available, HLA class I and class II types were obtained from metadata supplied by the sample provider rather than from assay-based typing. General findings and caveats noted by the study authors: How much clinical and demographic metadata was included differed by source and by participant, and the metadata was provided uncurated.

From the cysteine through the phenylalanine, the CDR3 covers 17 amino acids. The kept DNA is CDR3 alone, 51 bases in frame from the first base. Based on the germline V gene (reference sequence), the CDR1 and CDR2 sequences are MNHEY and SMNVEV. V has 4 bases trimmed and J has 4 bases trimmed; junction bases matching no gene number 10. To note about this clone: This receptor's antigen is unknown. Base qualities are not provided; no much larger clone lies one nucleotide away.

The collaborating institutions used their own protocols to collect whole blood in K2EDTA tubes. For TCRbeta analysis, collaborators shipped samples in one of three forms: frozen whole blood, isolated PBMCs, or DNA extracted from either of those sample types. TCRbeta CDR3 regions were amplified from genomic DNA using the immunoSEQ Assay, a bias-controlled multiplex PCR. For the original study's pipeline: Nucleated cell counts per sample were estimated from amplification of reference gene primers within the assay. To quantify the absolute abundance of each unique TCRbeta CDR3 rearrangement, sequence reads were collapsed and filtered. For each sample, productive Simpson clonality was calculated as the square root of Simpson's diversity index across productive rearrangements. Held by TCRdb, this immuneACCESS table contains in-frame sequences only and omits some clones. Under half of the omission traces to an unresolved V gene where checked; the cause of the rest is unknown. The V and J calls and the clone size are those of that table, but D and trimming were determined from the DNA. The sample yields roughly 84,000 clones; around three quarters were counted once. Approximately 4.4% of the sample is held by the ten biggest clonotypes.

The sample comprised peripheral blood. The V and J segments used are TRBV27 and TRBJ2-1; the junction holds 10 bases that match TRBD2. The clonotype was recovered from a woman between 45 and 60 years old with acute or convalescent COVID-19. The CDR3 loop reads CASSSFSGGQLYNEQFF. The nucleotide sequence reads TGTGCCAGCAGTTCCTTTAGCGGGGGGCAACTATACAATGAGCAGTTCTTC.